This T cell receptor (beta chain) came from a study of immune evolution from preneoplasia to lung adenocarcinoma. Study-wide results and limits: From normal lung to invasive adenocarcinoma, top clone frequencies appeared to decrease.

This clone was recorded a few times. Its specificity is unknown. Sequencing used immunoSEQ multiplex PCR; TCRdb keeps in-frame clones, though not all of them. Among thousands of clones, approximately 79% were seen once, and the ten largest hold roughly 7.9%. V shed 5 bases and J 3 bases; nucleotides not matched to a gene: 5. This CDR3 has 15 residues. Germline CDR1 reads MNHNY; CDR2 reads SVGAGI (reference sequence). Sequencing was done on a sample of FFPE adjacent normal lung tissue. The chain links TRBV6-6 to TRBJ1-3; TRBD1 agrees at 9 bases. The clonotype originates from a person in their sixties or seventies with lung adenocarcinoma. The CDR3 loop reads CASSRQGVGGNTIYF. Here the CDR3 DNA reads TGTGCCAGCAGTCGACAGGGGGTGGGTGGAAACACCATATATTTT.